This T cell receptor beta chain emerged from a study of OX40 agonist ivuxolimab in advanced cancers. Study-wide results and limits: Low normalized T-cell clonal expansion was additionally recorded for some nonresponders. Both blood CD4+ and CD8+ T cells showed clonal growth by week 6 at 0.1 to 3.0 mg/kg.

For this clone: Its antigen is not known.

Profiling relied on immunoSEQ multiplex PCR, and the TCRdb table lists in-frame clones only, not all of them. The sample carries approximately 60,000 clones, roughly 84% recorded once. This CDR3 region has 16 residues. Germline CDR1 and CDR2: GTSNPN and SVGIG (reference sequence). Trimming at V came to 2 bases and at J to 1 base, leaving 7 bases not matched to a gene. Systemic immunosuppression or a history of autoimmune disease excluded patients. The receptor was derived from an adult with an advanced solid tumor such as melanoma, head and neck, liver or kidney cancer. The genes are TRBV30 and TRBJ2-7; TRBD1 matches 11 bases. The source was CD4+ or CD8+ T cells sorted from blood, collected in a trial of the OX40 agonist ivuxolimab. The CDR3 nucleotides are TGTGCCTGGAGTCCCATAGGGACAGGGGGATCCTACGAGCAGTACTTC. It encodes CAWSPIGTGGSYEQYF.